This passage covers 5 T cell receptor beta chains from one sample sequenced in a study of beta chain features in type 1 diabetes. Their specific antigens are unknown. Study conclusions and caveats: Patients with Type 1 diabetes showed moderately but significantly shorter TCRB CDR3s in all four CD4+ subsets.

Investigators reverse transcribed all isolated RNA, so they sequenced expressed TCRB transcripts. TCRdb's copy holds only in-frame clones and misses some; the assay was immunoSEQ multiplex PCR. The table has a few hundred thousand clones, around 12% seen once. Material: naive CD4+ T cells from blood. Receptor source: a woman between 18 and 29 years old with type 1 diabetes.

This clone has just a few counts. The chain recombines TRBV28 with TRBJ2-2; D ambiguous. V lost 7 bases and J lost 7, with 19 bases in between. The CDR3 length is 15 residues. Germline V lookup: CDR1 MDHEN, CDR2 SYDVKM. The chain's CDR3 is CASNSRFAFIGELFF. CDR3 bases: TGTGCCAGCAATTCTCGATTCGCGTTCATCGGGGAGCTGTTTTTT.

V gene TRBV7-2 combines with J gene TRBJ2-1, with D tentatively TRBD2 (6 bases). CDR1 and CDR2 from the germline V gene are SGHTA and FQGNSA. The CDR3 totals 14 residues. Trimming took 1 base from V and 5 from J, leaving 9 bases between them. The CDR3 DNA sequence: TGTGCCAGCAGCTTAGGCCGGGAGAACAATGAGCAGTTCTTC. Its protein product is CASSLGRENNEQFF.

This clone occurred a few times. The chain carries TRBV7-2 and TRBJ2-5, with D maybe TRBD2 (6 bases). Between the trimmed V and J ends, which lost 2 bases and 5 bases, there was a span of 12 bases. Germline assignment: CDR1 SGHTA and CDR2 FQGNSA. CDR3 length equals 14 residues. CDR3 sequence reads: CASSLFGGRETQYF. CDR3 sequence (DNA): TGTGCCAGCAGCTTATTTGGGGGGAGGGAGACCCAGTACTTC.

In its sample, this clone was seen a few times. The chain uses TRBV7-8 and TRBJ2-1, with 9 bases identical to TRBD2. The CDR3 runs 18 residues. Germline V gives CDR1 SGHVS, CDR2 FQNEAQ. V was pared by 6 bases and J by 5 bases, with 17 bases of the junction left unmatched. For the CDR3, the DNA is TGTGCCAGCAGACCGGGACTAGCCGGATGGAGCCCGAACAATGAGCAGTTCTTC. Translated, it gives CASRPGLAGWSPNNEQFF.

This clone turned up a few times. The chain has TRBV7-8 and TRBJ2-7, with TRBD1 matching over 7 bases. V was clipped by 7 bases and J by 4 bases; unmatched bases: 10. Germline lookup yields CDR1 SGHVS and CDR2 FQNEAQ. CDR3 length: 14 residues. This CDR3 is CASNSPGQLYEQYF. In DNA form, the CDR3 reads TGTGCCAGCAACTCTCCGGGACAGTTATACGAGCAGTACTTC. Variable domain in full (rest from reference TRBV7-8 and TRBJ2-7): GAGVSQSPRYKVAKRGQDVALRCDPISGHVSLFWYQQALGQGPEFLTYFQNEAQLDKSGLPSDRFFAERPEGSVSTLKIQRTQQEDSAVYLCASNSPGQLYEQYFGPGTRLTVT.